This T cell receptor beta chain originates from a study of a mutant IDH1 vaccine in newly diagnosed glioma. Whole-study context: Prior therapy was radiotherapy, temozolomide, or both; most received both. Study outcomes and limitations: Vaccination elicited immune responses in approximately 93% of patients.

As for time point: baseline, week 1 (first vaccination visit). Indicated treatment: pre-vaccination baseline after standard-of-care therapy. Each of the donors came in with new WHO grade 3 or 4 astrocytomas that were IDH1-mutant and ATRX-lost. Using immunoSEQ multiplex PCR, the repertoire was profiled, and TCRdb retains in-frame clones only, with some absent. The sample holds just under 95,000 clones, around 82% seen once. Details on this clone: The target antigen is unknown.

Germline CDR1 is SGHAT and CDR2 is FQNNGV. V lost 5 bases and J lost 6, with 25 bases in between. The CDR3 has 17 amino acids. This clonotype originated in a woman between 45 and 60 years old with glioma. Sequenced here: PBMCs, sampled from a glioma patient treated with radiotherapy, temozolomide or both. V is TRBV11-2 and J is TRBJ1-2, with D tentatively TRBD1 (5 bases). DNA of the CDR3: TGTGCCAGCAGCATACCATCCCGGGGCACCTTGGAGAATGGCTACACCTTC. This sequence encodes CASSIPSRGTLENGYTF.